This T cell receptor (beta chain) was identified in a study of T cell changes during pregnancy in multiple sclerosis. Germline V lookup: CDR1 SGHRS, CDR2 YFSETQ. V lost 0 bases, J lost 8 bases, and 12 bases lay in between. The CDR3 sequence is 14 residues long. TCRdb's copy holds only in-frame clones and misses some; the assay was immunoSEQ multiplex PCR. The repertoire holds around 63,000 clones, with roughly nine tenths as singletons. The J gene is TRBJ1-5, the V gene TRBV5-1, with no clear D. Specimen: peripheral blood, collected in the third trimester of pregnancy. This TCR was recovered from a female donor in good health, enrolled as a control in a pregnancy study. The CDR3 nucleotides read TGCGCCAGCAGCTTGGGGGCAGCCCAAGAGCCCCAGCATTTT. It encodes CASSLGAAQEPQHF.